This TCR beta chain was captured in a study of blood T cell repertoires in COVID-19. The overall study: There were acute and convalescent COVID-19 samples, and they came from the United States, Italy and Spain. Sources were T cells, B-cell-depleted T cells, or PBMCs; the material itself was cDNA or gDNA.

The germline gives CDR1 DFQATT, CDR2 SNEGSKA (reference sequence). V gave up 3 bases and J gave up 3 bases; unmatched junction bases: 1. This CDR3 contains 12 residues. Original methodology: From reference gene primer amplification, estimates of nucleated cell counts were derived. The data were produced by immunoSEQ multiplex PCR, yet TCRdb's version contains in-frame clones alone and is incomplete. Clone size and the V and J calls come from that table; the DNA yielded D and trimming. The table has a few hundred thousand clones, roughly nine tenths seen once. This TCR derives from a woman in her forties or fifties with acute or convalescent COVID-19. The V call is TRBV20-1, the J call TRBJ1-1, with 7 bases aligning to TRBD1. The specimen was peripheral blood. The CDR3 DNA sequence: TGCAGTGCTAGTCAGGGGGACACTGAAGCTTTCTTT. It yields the protein CSASQGDTEAFF.